This TCR beta chain was retrieved from a study of T cell responses to AZD1222 COVID-19 vaccine (dated by TCRdb to about 2021). As for the study more broadly: TCR sequencing was performed for fewer than 250 trial participants, of whom 200 to 210 were given two doses of AZD1222 and around 25 were given two doses of MenACWY control vaccine. Enrollment into the trials was organized by age into subgroups of 18-55, 56-69 and 70-plus years, and those subgroups contained 148, 28 and 57 TCR-sequenced participants, respectively. The paper as a whole reports these results and caveats: Vaccine-associated CD4 TCRs spanned the whole spike protein, with dominant responses in regions 160-218 and 743-854. Participants were mostly white British, with more females than males. The authors suggested clonal diversity may have been underestimated. Reportedly, almost half of the unique spike-specific TCRs recognized epitopes lying outside the regions that are mutated in the B.1.351 and B.1.1.7 variants. Because no day 14 peak-response samples were available, repertoires were characterized only after the peak T cell response. Conclusions about previously exposed vaccinees are limited because only five to seven AZD1222 recipients were SARS-CoV-2 seropositive at baseline. In the small 56-69-year group, the increase in depth fell short of significance, most likely because of low power. After two AZD1222 doses, both the breadth and the depth of spike-specific TCRs were significantly higher than at day 0 and than in MenACWY recipients.

This clone was detected only a few times. There is no known antigen for this receptor. Base-call qualities are not available, and no considerably larger clone is one nucleotide away. The CDR3 regions of human TCRbeta chains were analyzed by immunosequencing. From the authors' description of their analysis: Repertoire TCRs were checked for matches against a reference library of SARS-CoV-2-specific TCRs that had been generated using the MIRA antigen-specificity platform. Breadth was defined as the fraction of unique TCRs that were SARS-CoV-2-associated, and depth was defined as the fraction of total T cells that were SARS-CoV-2-associated. Using the MIRA data, each spike-specific TCR was assigned both to the spike region to which the TCR was reactive and to a CD4 or CD8 class. Log10-transformed breadth and depth values were compared by one-way ANOVA with Sidak's multiple comparisons tests. TCRdb carries this immuneACCESS record with in-frame sequences only. Its versions omit some clonotypes, under half of them owing to an unresolved V gene in the studies checked, with the rest unexplained. That table gives V, J and clone size, and the DNA gave D and trimming. A total of 90,000 to 150,000 clones appear in this sample, roughly 91% of them only once. Of the sample, 3.5% falls within the top ten clones.

The CDR3, cysteine through phenylalanine, is 15 amino acids long. This entry keeps only the CDR3 DNA: 45 bases, framed from base 1. Per the germline V gene, MNHEY is the CDR1 and SVGAGI is the CDR2. The germline V end is reduced by 0 bases and the J end by 2 bases; junction bases left unmatched: 2. Reading the label with the study, this specimen's time point is: about 28 days (+/-7) after the second vaccine dose. AZD1222 recipients whose second dose came at about 4 weeks and those whose second dose came at about 12 weeks were combined into one group, since spike-specific TCR depth and breadth did not differ between the two schedules. Vaccinee samples were obtained from the UK trials COV001 and COV002, which included a single-blind randomized controlled phase 2/3 trial of AZD1222 (ChAdOx1 nCoV-19) in healthy adults. For TCRbeta chain sequencing, PBMC samples were collected from trial participants at day 0 and at day 28 after the second dose.

The starting material was peripheral blood, obtained 28 days after the second AZD1222 dose. The receptor was derived from an adult who received the AZD1222 COVID-19 vaccine. The rearranged segments are TRBV6-5 and TRBJ2-7; TRBD1 agrees with 9 junctional bases. The encoded CDR3 is CASSYSGTGTYEQYF. The nucleotides are TGTGCCAGCAGTTACTCTGGGACAGGGACCTACGAGCAGTACTTC.